The 10 T cell receptor beta chains in this list originate from one sample, sequenced in a study of blood T cell repertoires in COVID-19. Libraries were prepared by immunoSEQ multiplex PCR; TCRdb keeps only in-frame clonotypes and omits some of them. The data show about 280,000 clones, around 85% seen once. Source material: PBMCs or T cells enriched from blood (not recorded which). The receptors stem from a woman aged 50 to 60 who had recovered from COVID-19.

The genes are TRBV15 and TRBJ2-1; 9 nucleotides line up with TRBD2. The CDR3 has 18 residues. V dropped 1 base and J dropped 1; count of bases not matched to a gene: 8. From germline, CDR1 is LNHNV and CDR2 YYDKDF (reference sequence). CDR3 in DNA: TGTGCCACCAGCAGAGTCTTTAGCGGGAGATTGTCCTACAATGAGCAGTTCTTC. It specifies CATSRVFSGRLSYNEQFF.

The rearrangement uses TRBV4-3 and TRBJ1-6; D is undetermined. The CDR3 extends over 13 amino acids. The germline CDR1 and CDR2 sequences are LGHNA and YSLEER. V dropped 0 bases and J dropped 9 bases, with 6 bases sitting between them. The CDR3 nucleotides read TGCGCCAGCAGCCAAGACGCGCTTTCACCCCTCCACTTT. Translated: CASSQDALSPLHF.

This rearrangement joins TRBV5-1 to TRBJ2-1; 8 bases fit TRBD1. V lost 2 bases and J lost 7; bases outside the gene matches: 2. The germline CDR1 and CDR2 sequences are SGHRS and YFSETQ. This CDR3 is 13 amino acids long. CDR3 DNA: TGCGCCAGCAGCTTAAGACAGGGGAATGAGCAGTTCTTC. Translating gives CASSLRQGNEQFF.

The chain employs TRBV19 and TRBJ1-6; maybe TRBD1 (6 bases). Per the germline V gene, CDR1 is LNHDA and CDR2 is SQIVND (reference sequence). The CDR3 runs 14 residues. Trimming pared 10 bases from V and 7 bases from J, leaving 17 bases between. DNA for the CDR3: TGTGCCACCAGGGGAGTTCCAGTAAATTCACCCCTCCACTTT. This codes for CATRGVPVNSPLHF.

J is TRBJ1-2 and V is TRBV28; D not certain. CDR1 is MDHEN, CDR2 SYDVKM, per germline. Trimming left V 4 bases short and J 4 bases short, with 10 bases between. The CDR3 has 13 residues. The CDR3 coding sequence is TGTGCCAGCAGTTCCTCCGGTTCCTATGGCTACACCTTC. Translation gives CASSSSGSYGYTF.

The genes are TRBV4-1 and TRBJ1-2; D is unclear. CDR3 length: 16 residues. CDR1 and CDR2 (germline): MGHRA, YSYEKL. V lost 0 bases, J lost 2 bases, and 13 bases lay in between. As DNA, the CDR3 is TGCGCCAGCAGCCAAGAGATGGGGAGAAGCAACTATGGCTACACCTTC. Translation: CASSQEMGRSNYGYTF.

The chain joins TRBV7-9 to TRBJ2-7, with 7 positions matching TRBD1. Per germline, CDR1 SEHNR and CDR2 FQNEAQ (reference sequence). CDR3 size: 14 residues. The V gene end was trimmed by 3 bases and the J gene end by 5 bases; junction bases not matched to a gene: 7. The CDR3: CASSLSGTADEQYF. The CDR3 DNA reads TGTGCCAGCAGCTTGTCCGGGACAGCTGACGAGCAGTACTTC. Using reference TRBV7-9 and TRBJ2-7 for the parts outside the CDR3, the full variable domain is DTGVSQNPRHKITKRGQNVTFRCDPISEHNRLYWYRQTLGQGPEFLTYFQNEAQLEKSRLLSDRFSAERPKGSFSTLEIQRTEQGDSAMYLCASSLSGTADEQYFGPGTRLTVT.

This sequence joins TRBV3-1 (or the pseudogene TRBV3-2) and TRBJ2-5; D remains ambiguous. The CDR3 contains 12 residues. V gave up 0 bases and J gave up 5 bases, with 4 bases separating them. Germline assignment: CDR1 LGHDT and CDR2 YNNKEL (reference sequence). The CDR3 here is CASSQDYETQYF. The DNA of the CDR3 is TGTGCCAGCAGCCAAGATTATGAGACCCAGTACTTC.

In regard to this clone: Other DNA sequences from this sample encode an identical CDR3 as well. The rearrangement joins TRBV3-1 (or the pseudogene TRBV3-2) to TRBJ1-2; a possible D gene is TRBD1 (5 bases). Between the trimmed V and J ends, which lost 4 bases and 3 bases, there was a span of 12 bases. Germline V gene lookup returns CDR1 LGHDT and CDR2 YNNKEL (reference sequence). The CDR3 is made up of 14 amino acids. In DNA, the CDR3 is TGTGCCAGCAGCCGCCGCCAGGGCGACTATGGCTACACCTTC. This translates into CASSRRQGDYGYTF.

The genes are TRBV7-9 and TRBJ1-6; a weak D match, TRBD1 (5 bases). The CDR3 totals 14 residues. From germline, CDR1 is SEHNR and CDR2 FQNEAQ (reference sequence). The V gene lost 4 bases and the J gene lost 8 bases, with 12 bases spanning the gap. CDR3 nucleotide sequence: TGTGCCAGCAGCTCCGGGACGGGGGATTCACCCCTCCACTTT. It is translated as CASSSGTGDSPLHF.